The entry below describes one T cell receptor (beta chain). This clone was recorded only once. This clone's antigen is unknown. No quality values exist for individual bases; no much larger clone is one base distant. These data originate in a study of blood T cell repertoires in COVID-19 (TCRdb year 2020). The study in broad terms: Samples covering the acute and convalescent phases of COVID-19 were provided by collaborators in the United States, Italy and Spain. The material from the prospective study consisted of cDNA or gDNA derived from T cells, B-cell-depleted T cells, or PBMCs. Subjects who had been exposed to COVID-19, were actively infected with it, or had recovered from it provided the deeply sampled blood TCRbeta repertoires that made up the dataset. The repertoires were made available in a free public database intended to serve as a resource for research on the immune response to SARS-CoV-2. The samples were drawn from two sources: the first 160 participants of the ongoing ImmuneRACE study, and 950 to 1,500 subjects contributed by 6 global collaborators. The sample metadata nearly always contained a de-identified subject ID, COVID-19 status, age in years and sex. Where HLA class I and class II types were available, the types were taken from metadata supplied by the sample provider, not from assay-based typing. General findings and caveats noted by the study authors: How much clinical and demographic metadata was included differed by source and by participant, and the metadata was provided uncurated.

The immunoSEQ Assay, a bias-controlled multiplex PCR, was used to amplify TCRbeta CDR3 regions from genomic DNA. The authors processed their data as follows. The number of nucleated cells in each sample was estimated from the amplification of reference gene primers within the assay. To quantify the absolute abundance of each unique TCRbeta CDR3 rearrangement, sequence reads were collapsed and filtered. For each sample, productive Simpson clonality was calculated by taking the square root of Simpson's diversity index across productive rearrangements. Imported from immuneACCESS, the table was reduced by TCRdb to in-frame sequences with V and J called. These copies leave out some clones; in studies compared against another copy, an unresolved V gene accounts for under half, and the cause of the remainder is not known. Clonal size and the V and J genes are those of that table, whereas D and trimming came from the DNA. The sample yields tens of thousands of clones; over 70% were counted once. Together, the top ten hold 9.5% to 15% of the sample.

Each collaborating institution followed its own protocols to collect whole blood in K2EDTA tubes. For TCRbeta analysis, collaborators shipped samples as frozen whole blood, isolated PBMCs, or DNA extracted from either of those sample types. Compared with germline, V lacks 0 bases and J lacks 9 bases; bases without a gene match: 5. Taken from cysteine to phenylalanine, the CDR3 has 15 residues. Only the CDR3 DNA is retained, 45 bases long and in frame from the first base. The germline V gene yields MNHEY for CDR1 and SVGEGT for CDR2. This TCR derives from a human donor in a cohort sampled during active COVID-19. The material sequenced was peripheral blood. The receptor chain draws on TRBV6-2 or TRBV6-3 and TRBJ2-3, with 11 junctional bases fitting TRBD2. CDR3 protein: CASSYSLTSGVTQYF. The DNA sequence follows: TGTGCCAGCAGTTACTCCCTGACTAGCGGGGTGACGCAGTATTTT.